Each of the 29 T cell receptor beta chains below was sequenced from the same sample in a study of cytomegalovirus exposure and HLA in healthy donors. The study ran its PCR with 60 Vbeta and 13 Jbeta primers. Method: immunoSEQ multiplex PCR; TCRdb's copy keeps in-frame clones and lacks some. The data show about 200,000 clones, 80% to 90% seen once. What was sequenced was PBMCs. The receptor source for this set is a man aged 25 to 40 in good health and CMV-seronegative.

This chain joins TRBV27 and TRBJ2-3; 7 bases map to TRBD1. The CDR3 is made up of 15 amino acids. The V segment lost 5 bases and the J segment 1 base; nucleotides outside the gene matches: 6. The germline V gene has CDR1 MNHEY and CDR2 SMNVEV (reference sequence). In DNA, the CDR3 is TGTGCCAGCAGTCTTGAGGGGGCCGGCACAGATACGCAGTATTTT. It translates to CASSLEGAGTDTQYF.

The rearrangement uses TRBV7-9 and TRBJ2-5; TRBD1 matches at 9 bases. The CDR3 loop spans 14 amino acids. The V gene end was trimmed by 5 bases and the J gene end by 5 bases; junction bases not matched to a gene: 6. The germline V gene has CDR1 SEHNR and CDR2 FQNEAQ (reference sequence). In DNA, the CDR3 is TGTGCCAGCAGCCCCTCGACAGGGGGTGAGACCCAGTACTTC. Its translation: CASSPSTGGETQYF.

This clone was recorded only once. The chain combines TRBV7-3 with TRBJ2-7, with D perhaps TRBD2 (6 bases). Looked up from germline, CDR1 is SGHTA and CDR2 is FQGTGA. The CDR3 covers 14 residues. V lost 2 bases and J 6 bases, leaving 14 bases between the germline ends. CDR3 sequence reads: CASSLGGSRSEQYF. The CDR3 bases are TGTGCCAGCAGCTTAGGGGGGTCAAGGAGCGAGCAGTACTTC.

The chain is built from TRBV7-3 and TRBJ2-7; perhaps TRBD1 as D (6 bases). The CDR3 is 18 amino acids. Trimming pared 0 bases from V and 7 bases from J, leaving 25 bases between. The germline CDR1 and CDR2 sequences are SGHTA and FQGTGA. CDR3 in amino acids: CASSLTPRSITGTKEQYF. DNA of the CDR3: TGTGCCAGCAGCTTAACGCCTCGGTCGATTACCGGGACAAAGGAGCAGTACTTC.

V usage is TRBV25-1 and J usage is TRBJ2-1; 10 bases fit TRBD2. The CDR3 sequence is 13 residues long. V lost 8 bases to trimming and J lost 10 bases; unmatched junction nucleotides: 8. Germline loops: CDR1 MGHDK, CDR2 SYGVNS. CDR3 sequence: CASGASGGDEQFF. The DNA of the CDR3 is TGTGCCAGCGGAGCGAGCGGGGGGGACGAGCAGTTCTTC. Complete variable domain (other parts from reference TRBV25-1 and TRBJ2-1): EADIYQTPRYLVIGTGKKITLECSQTMGHDKMYWYQQDPGMELHLIHYSYGVNSTEKGDLSSESTVSRIRTEHFPLTLESARPSHTSQYLCASGASGGDEQFFGPGTRLTVL.

The rearrangement uses TRBV7-2 and TRBJ1-3; a weak D match, TRBD1 (6 bases). This CDR3 has 16 amino acids. Germline values: CDR1 SGHTA, CDR2 FQGNSA. Trimming took 3 bases from V and 0 from J, leaving 12 bases between them. CDR3 DNA: TGTGCCAGCAGCTTTATTACAGGGAGCTCTGGAAACACCATATATTTT. Translating gives CASSFITGSSGNTIYF.

The V gene is TRBV27, the J gene TRBJ2-6, with 10 bases fitting TRBD1. CDR3 length: 19 amino acids. V dropped 3 bases and J dropped 0; count of bases not matched to a gene: 8. CDR1 is MNHEY and CDR2 is SMNVEV in the germline V gene (reference sequence). CDR3 DNA: TGTGCCAGCAGTTTTAAGGGACAGGGGACCCCCTCTGGGGCCAACGTCCTGACTTTC. The encoded protein is CASSFKGQGTPSGANVLTF.

The V gene is TRBV7-3, the J gene TRBJ2-5; D uncertain. TRBJ2-7 explains the end of the DNA better; the J call may be wrong. The CDR3 loop spans 13 amino acids. Germline V CDR1 and CDR2: SGHTA, FQGTGA. CDR3 region: CASSLSPSYEQYF. The DNA for the CDR3 is TGTGCCAGCAGCTTAAGCCCATCCTACGAGCAGTACTTC.

This clone was observed a handful of times. V usage is TRBV6-6 and J usage is TRBJ1-4; TRBD1 matches at 9 bases. The trim removed 7 bases at V and 8 bases at J, leaving 11 bases unmatched. The CDR3 contains 15 residues. Germline V lookup: CDR1 MNHNY, CDR2 SVGAGI (reference sequence). The CDR3 sequence is CASTLDGQGYEKLFF. DNA of the CDR3: TGTGCCAGCACCCTTGACGGACAGGGGTACGAAAAACTGTTTTTT.

The table lists this clone with a count of one. The chain uses TRBV7-9 and TRBJ1-1; the match to TRBD1 covers 9 bases. J gave up 4 bases and V 1 base, and 4 bases lay outside the gene matches. The CDR3 has 15 amino acids. Germline V gene data show CDR1 as SEHNR and CDR2 as FQNEAQ (reference sequence). The CDR3 coding sequence is TGTGCCAGCAGCTTAGGGACAGGGGTTATCACTGAAGCTTTCTTT. It is translated as CASSLGTGVITEAFF.

The V gene is TRBV15, the J gene TRBJ2-4; the match to TRBD2 covers 10 bases. V lost 3 bases to trimming and J lost 13 bases; unmatched junction nucleotides: 9. Germline lookup yields CDR1 LNHNV and CDR2 YYDKDF (reference sequence). CDR3 length equals 14 residues. The CDR3 DNA reads TGTGCCACCAGCAGCCGGGGAGCGGGGGGGCCCCAGTACTTC. Its translation is CATSSRGAGGPQYF. Combining the CDR3 with reference TRBV15 and TRBJ2-4 gives the whole variable domain DAMVIQNPRYQVTQFGKPVTLSCSQTLNHNVMYWYQQKSSQAPKLLFHYYDKDFNNEADTPDNFQSRRPNTSFCFLDIRSPGLGDTAMYLCATSSRGAGGPQYFGAGTRLSVL.

The chain carries TRBV5-5 and TRBJ2-5; no clear D gene. The CDR3 runs to 14 residues. Deletions cut 0 bases from V and 5 bases from J, with 11 bases between. The germline V gene encodes CDR1 SGHKS and CDR2 YYEKEE (reference sequence). CDR3: CASSLVGAGETQYF. CDR3 nucleotides: TGTGCCAGCAGCTTGGTCGGCGCCGGGGAGACCCAGTACTTC.

The chain carries TRBV7-2 and TRBJ2-1; TRBD1 is a possible D gene (5 bases). Germline CDR1 SGHTA, CDR2 FQGNSA. V was trimmed by 1 base and J by 7 bases, leaving 11 bases between them. The CDR3 has 14 residues. This CDR3 reads CASSLDRRPNEQFF. The CDR3 DNA is TGTGCCAGCAGCTTAGACAGGCGTCCAAATGAGCAGTTCTTC.

The chain links TRBV15 to TRBJ2-3; TRBD2 agrees at 10 bases. There are 17 residues in the CDR3. Trimming removed 5 bases from V and 1 base from J; junction bases left unmatched: 9. Looked up from germline, CDR1 is LNHNV and CDR2 is YYDKDF (reference sequence). CDR3 sequence: CATSPFQLAGRTDTQYF. In DNA form, the CDR3 reads TGTGCCACCAGCCCCTTTCAACTAGCGGGGCGCACAGATACGCAGTATTTT.

This sequence joins TRBV9 and TRBJ2-3; 7 positions match TRBD2. The CDR3 length is 20 residues. Germline assignment: CDR1 SGDLS and CDR2 YYNGEE. Trimming at V came to 1 base and at J to 0 bases, leaving 17 bases not matched to a gene. For the CDR3, the DNA is TGTGCCAGCAGCGTATCCGATTTAATTTGGGGGGGGTCCAGCACAGATACGCAGTATTTT. Translated: CASSVSDLIWGGSSTDTQYF.

The J gene is TRBJ2-5, the V gene TRBV9; TRBD2 is a possible D gene (6 bases). Germline V lookup: CDR1 SGDLS, CDR2 YYNGEE. CDR3 length: 16 residues. V lost 0 bases, J lost 5 bases, and 17 bases lay in between. CDR3 residues: CASSVEGTLSAETQYF. DNA for the CDR3: TGTGCCAGCAGCGTAGAAGGGACTCTTTCGGCTGAGACCCAGTACTTC.

This chain uses TRBV6-6 with TRBJ2-7; 11 positions match TRBD2. This CDR3 is built from 15 residues. V shed 4 bases, J shed 1 base, and the junction held 3 bases outside the gene matches. Per the germline V gene, CDR1 is MNHNY and CDR2 is SVGAGI (reference sequence). The CDR3 is CASSSGTSGSYEQYF. Written as DNA, the CDR3 is TGTGCCAGCAGTTCGGGGACTAGCGGATCCTACGAGCAGTACTTC.

This chain connects TRBV9 to TRBJ2-2, with a possible D match to TRBD2 (7 bases). Looked up from germline, CDR1 is SGDLS and CDR2 is YYNGEE. Trimming removed 3 bases from V and 4 bases from J, with 13 bases in between. This CDR3 has 15 amino acids. This CDR3 reads CASSAAGATTGELFF. The CDR3 DNA is TGTGCCAGCAGCGCGGCGGGGGCGACCACCGGGGAGCTGTTTTTT.

J is TRBJ1-1 and V is TRBV27, with TRBD1 as a possible D gene (6 bases). The CDR3 has 14 amino acids. Trimming took 9 bases from V and 1 from J, leaving 15 bases between them. Germline V gene lookup returns CDR1 MNHEY and CDR2 SMNVEV (reference sequence). CDR3 sequence (DNA): TGTGCCAGGGACAGTCGTTTAGGGAACACTGAAGCTTTCTTT. Translation: CARDSRLGNTEAFF.

This clone was recorded only once. The rearrangement links TRBV7-6 to TRBJ2-5; 7 nucleotides match TRBD1. The CDR3 has 15 amino acids. CDR1 and CDR2 (germline): SGHVS, FNYEAQ. Unmatched junction bases numbered 12, after V lost 7 bases and J lost 4 bases. This CDR3 is CASTTRTGNGETQYF. In DNA, the CDR3 is TGTGCCAGCACCACTAGGACAGGCAATGGAGAGACCCAGTACTTC.

This clone has more than one count but fewer than ten. V gene TRBV2 combines with J gene TRBJ2-2, with a possible D match to TRBD1 (5 bases). CDR1 is SNHLY and CDR2 is FYNNEI in the germline V gene. There are 15 residues in the CDR3. V was pared by 2 bases and J by 4 bases, with 11 bases between. The CDR3 loop reads CASSEMVGVTGELFF. The CDR3 DNA is TGTGCCAGCAGTGAAATGGTAGGGGTCACCGGGGAGCTGTTTTTT.

V is TRBV2 and J is TRBJ1-5, with a possible D match to TRBD1 (6 bases). The V gene lost 5 bases and the J gene lost 1 base, with 9 bases spanning the gap. This CDR3 contains 14 residues. The germline CDR1 and CDR2 sequences are SNHLY and FYNNEI. The DNA of the CDR3 is TGTGCCAGCAGTCCGCAGGGGAGCAATCAGCCCCAGCATTTT. It is translated as CASSPQGSNQPQHF. Using reference TRBV2 and TRBJ1-5 for the parts outside the CDR3, the full variable domain is EPEVTQTPSHQVTQMGQEVILRCVPISNHLYFYWYRQILGQKVEFLVSFYNNEISEKSEIFDDQFSVERPDGSNFTLKIRSTKLEDSAMYFCASSPQGSNQPQHFGDGTRLSIL.

This chain connects TRBV4-2 to TRBJ2-7; TRBD2 is a possible D gene (6 bases). Trimming shortened V by 1 base and J by 5 bases, and 18 bases separated the two germline ends. Germline CDR1 LGHNA, CDR2 YNFKEQ. The CDR3 has 16 residues. CDR3 nucleotide sequence: TGTGCCAGCAGCCAAGGGGGAGTCCTAGCGAGCGACGAGCAGTACTTC. This sequence encodes CASSQGGVLASDEQYF.

V is TRBV5-5 and J is TRBJ2-5; 11 positions match TRBD1. Germline CDR1 is SGHKS and CDR2 is YYEKEE (reference sequence). The CDR3 spans 16 residues. V shed 4 bases and J 2 bases; nucleotides not matched to a gene: 7. The CDR3 DNA reads TGTGCCAGCAGCCCAAGGACAGGGGGCTTTCAAGAGACCCAGTACTTC. Its protein is CASSPRTGGFQETQYF.

The chain recombines TRBV6-1 with TRBJ1-2; D remains unclear. V lost 8 bases and J lost 4, with 5 bases in between. The germline V gene has CDR1 MNHNS and CDR2 SASEGT. This CDR3 is built from 10 residues. The CDR3 is CASSLYGYTF. The DNA of the CDR3 is TGTGCCAGCTCCCTCTATGGCTACACCTTC.

This clone was observed a handful of times. The chain carries TRBV5-8 and TRBJ2-7, with a weak D call TRBD1 (6 bases). The ends were cut back, 2 bases at V and 5 bases at J, with 20 bases in the middle. The CDR3 is made up of 16 amino acids. Germline V gives CDR1 SGHTS, CDR2 YDEGEE. CDR3 DNA sequence: TGTGCCAGCAGCTTCGTTGGGGGCCGCCCCTGGGACGAGCAGTACTTC. This gives the protein CASSFVGGRPWDEQYF.

In regard to this clone: Additional DNA sequences in this sample encode the identical CDR3. The chain couples TRBV27 to TRBJ2-3; the match to TRBD2 covers 8 bases. Trimming removed 3 bases from V and 2 bases from J; junction bases left unmatched: 4. The CDR3 length is 15 residues. Germline CDR1 is MNHEY and CDR2 is SMNVEV (reference sequence). CDR3 DNA sequence: TGTGCCAGCAGTTTTCAGCGGGGGTTCACAGATACGCAGTATTTT. Amino acids: CASSFQRGFTDTQYF.

The chain links TRBV7-8 to TRBJ1-4; D is undetermined. The germline V and J ends were trimmed by 5 bases and 1 base, with 8 bases remaining between them. Germline loops: CDR1 SGHVS, CDR2 FQNEAQ. The CDR3 length is 14 residues. CDR3 sequence: CASSPSRTNEKLFF. In DNA, the CDR3 is TGTGCCAGCAGCCCAAGTAGAACTAATGAAAAACTGTTTTTT.

The chain links TRBV11-2 to TRBJ2-3; TRBD2 agrees at 7 bases. V was pared by 3 bases and J by 0 bases, with 3 bases of the junction left unmatched. Germline CDR1 and CDR2: SGHAT and FQNNGV. The CDR3 length is 15 residues. The CDR3 DNA reads TGTGCCAGCAGCTTTGCGGGGGAGAGCACAGATACGCAGTATTTT. Translating it yields CASSFAGESTDTQYF.